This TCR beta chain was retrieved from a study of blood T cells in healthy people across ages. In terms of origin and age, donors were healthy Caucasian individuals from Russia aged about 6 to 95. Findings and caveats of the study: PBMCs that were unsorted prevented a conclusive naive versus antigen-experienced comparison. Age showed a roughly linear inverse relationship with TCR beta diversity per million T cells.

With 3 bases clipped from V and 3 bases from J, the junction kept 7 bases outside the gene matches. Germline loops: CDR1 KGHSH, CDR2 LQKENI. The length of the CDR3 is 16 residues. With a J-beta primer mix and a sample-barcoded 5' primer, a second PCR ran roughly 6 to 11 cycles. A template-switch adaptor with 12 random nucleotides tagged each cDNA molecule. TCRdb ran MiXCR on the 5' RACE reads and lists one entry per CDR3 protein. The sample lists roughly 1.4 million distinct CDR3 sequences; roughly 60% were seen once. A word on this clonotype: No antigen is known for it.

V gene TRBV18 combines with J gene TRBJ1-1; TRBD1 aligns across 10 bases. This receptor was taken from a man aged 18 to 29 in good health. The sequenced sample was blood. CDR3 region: CASSPRDGTGDTEAFF. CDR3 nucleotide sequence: TGTGCCAGCTCACCCCGGGATGGGACAGGGGACACTGAAGCTTTCTTT.